Listed below are T cell receptor beta chains from one sample, sequenced in a study of cytomegalovirus exposure and HLA in healthy donors. Using immunoSEQ multiplex PCR, the repertoire was profiled, and TCRdb retains in-frame clones only, with some absent. The sample holds fewer than 150,000 clones; less than 80% are singletons and the top ten take 9.5% to 13%. The sample consisted of PBMCs. The receptor set was obtained from a woman aged 45-65 years in good health and CMV-seropositive. The CDR3 runs from the conserved cysteine through the conserved F or W. The D gene is left open where the match is weak. Size tells how often a clone was seen (once, few, many) or the class of an expanded clone, and some rows leave it out.

v_gene: TRBV7-2; abundance: NA; j_gene: TRBJ2-5; d_gene: TRBD2; CDR3nt: TGTGCCAGCAGCTTAGTGAAACTAGCGGGGGGGCAAGGAGAGACCCAGTACTTC; CDR3aa: CASSLVKLAGGQGETQYF
v_gene: TRBV20-1; abundance: few; j_gene: TRBJ1-1; d_gene: NA; CDR3nt: TGCAGTGCGCGACAGCTTGAAGCTTTCTTT; CDR3aa: CSARQLEAFF
v_gene: TRBV5-1; abundance: NA; j_gene: TRBJ2-2; d_gene: NA; CDR3nt: TGCGCCAGCAGCTTCGGGACCGGGGAGCTGTTTTTT; CDR3aa: CASSFGTGELFF
v_gene: TRBV9; abundance: NA; j_gene: TRBJ2-7; d_gene: TRBD2; CDR3nt: TGTGCCAGCAGCGGGACTAGCGGCTACGAGCAGTACTTC; CDR3aa: CASSGTSGYEQYF
v_gene: TRBV5-1; abundance: NA; j_gene: TRBJ1-6; d_gene: NA; CDR3nt: TGCGCCAGCAGACCGACAGGAGGTAACTTACATTCACCCCTCCACTTT; CDR3aa: CASRPTGGNLHSPLHF
v_gene: TRBV6-4; abundance: NA; j_gene: TRBJ1-2; d_gene: NA; CDR3nt: TGTGCCAGCAGTGACGCCGGGAGCGGTGGCTATGGCTACACCTTC; CDR3aa: CASSDAGSGGYGYTF
v_gene: TRBV6-1; abundance: once; j_gene: TRBJ2-7; d_gene: NA; CDR3nt: TGTGCCAGCAGTGAACTCGGTCCCTACGAGCAGTACTTC; CDR3aa: CASSELGPYEQYF
v_gene: TRBV6-5; abundance: once; j_gene: TRBJ1-5; d_gene: TRBD1; CDR3nt: TGTGCCAGCAGTTACTCTGGGACAGGGGGAAAGCCCCAGCATTTT; CDR3aa: CASSYSGTGGKPQHF
v_gene: TRBV7-3; abundance: NA; j_gene: TRBJ2-3; d_gene: NA; CDR3nt: TGTGCCAGCAGCTACCTAGGGGTATCCACAGATACGCAGTATTTT; CDR3aa: CASSYLGVSTDTQYF
v_gene: TRBV10-3; abundance: few; j_gene: TRBJ1-1; d_gene: NA; CDR3nt: TGTGCCATCAGAGGGACAATGAACACTGAAGCTTTCTTT; CDR3aa: CAIRGTMNTEAFF
v_gene: TRBV7-2; abundance: NA; j_gene: TRBJ1-2; d_gene: NA; CDR3nt: TGTGCCAGCAGCCGCGACATAGACAGTAACTATGGCTACACCTTC; CDR3aa: CASSRDIDSNYGYTF
v_gene: TRBV4-1; abundance: once; j_gene: TRBJ2-7; d_gene: NA; CDR3nt: TGCGCCAGCAGCCAAGATCATAGGGAGGACGGCGAGCAGTACTTC; CDR3aa: CASSQDHREDGEQYF
v_gene: TRBV30; abundance: few; j_gene: TRBJ2-7; d_gene: TRBD1; CDR3nt: TGTGCCTGGAGTCAGGGGCAGGGGGTCAGCGAGCAGTACTTC; CDR3aa: CAWSQGQGVSEQYF
v_gene: TRBV28; abundance: NA; j_gene: TRBJ1-2; d_gene: TRBD1; CDR3nt: TGTGCCAGCAAAGGGACAGGCGGCTTAGCTGGCTACACCTTC; CDR3aa: CASKGTGGLAGYTF
v_gene: TRBV4-3; abundance: NA; j_gene: TRBJ1-2; d_gene: NA; CDR3nt: TGCGCCAGCAGCCAAGAGCGGACTTATTGGGAGGGCTACACCTTC; CDR3aa: CASSQERTYWEGYTF
v_gene: TRBV5-4; abundance: NA; j_gene: TRBJ2-3; d_gene: NA; CDR3nt: TGTGCCAGCAGATGGGGTAGCGCAGATACGCAGTATTTT; CDR3aa: CASRWGSADTQYF